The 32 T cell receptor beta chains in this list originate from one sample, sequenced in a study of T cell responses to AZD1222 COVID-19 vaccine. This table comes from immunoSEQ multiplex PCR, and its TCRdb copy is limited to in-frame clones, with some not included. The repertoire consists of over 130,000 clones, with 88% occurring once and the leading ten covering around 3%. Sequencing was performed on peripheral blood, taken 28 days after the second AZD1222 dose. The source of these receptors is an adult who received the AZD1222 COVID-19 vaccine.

The CDR3 reads CASGVSSYEQYF. The CDR3 DNA is TGTGCCTCTGGGGTAAGCTCCTACGAGCAGTACTTC. V usage is TRBV6-5 and J usage is TRBJ2-7; D is uncertain. There are 12 residues in the CDR3. The germline gives CDR1 MNHEY, CDR2 SVGAGI. V was shortened by 11 bases and J by 0 bases, with 11 bases between the two germline ends.

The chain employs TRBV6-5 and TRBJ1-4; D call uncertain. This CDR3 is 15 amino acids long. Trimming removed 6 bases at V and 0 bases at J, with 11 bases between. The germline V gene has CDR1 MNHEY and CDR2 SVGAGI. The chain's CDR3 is CASSPATATNEKLFF. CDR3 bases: TGTGCCAGCAGCCCCGCCACAGCAACTAATGAAAAACTGTTTTTT.

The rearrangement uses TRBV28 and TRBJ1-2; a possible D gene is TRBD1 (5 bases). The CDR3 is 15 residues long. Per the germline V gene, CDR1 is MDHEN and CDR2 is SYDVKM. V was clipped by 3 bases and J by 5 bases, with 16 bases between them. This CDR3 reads CASSFSGGLIYGYTF. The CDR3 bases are TGTGCCAGCAGTTTTTCCGGGGGATTAATATATGGCTACACCTTC.

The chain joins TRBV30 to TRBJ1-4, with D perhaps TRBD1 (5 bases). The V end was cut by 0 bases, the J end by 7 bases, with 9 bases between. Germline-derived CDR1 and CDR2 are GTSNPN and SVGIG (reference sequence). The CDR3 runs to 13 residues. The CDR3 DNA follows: TGTGCCTGGAGTGTATCCAGGGCTGAAAAACTGTTTTTT. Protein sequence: CAWSVSRAEKLFF.

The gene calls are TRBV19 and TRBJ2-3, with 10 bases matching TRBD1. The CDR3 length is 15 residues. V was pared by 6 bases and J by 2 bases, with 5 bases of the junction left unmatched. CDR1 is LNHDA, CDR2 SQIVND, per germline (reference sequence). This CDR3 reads CASSPDRGSTDTQYF. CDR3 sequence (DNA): TGTGCCAGTAGCCCGGACAGGGGGTCCACAGATACGCAGTATTTT.

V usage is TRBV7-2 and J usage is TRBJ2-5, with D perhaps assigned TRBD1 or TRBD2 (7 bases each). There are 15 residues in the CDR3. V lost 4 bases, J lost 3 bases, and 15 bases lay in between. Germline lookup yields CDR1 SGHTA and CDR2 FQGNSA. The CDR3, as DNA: TGTGCCAGCAGCTCAGGGGGGGCTTTAGAAGAGACCCAGTACTTC. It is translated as CASSSGGALEETQYF.

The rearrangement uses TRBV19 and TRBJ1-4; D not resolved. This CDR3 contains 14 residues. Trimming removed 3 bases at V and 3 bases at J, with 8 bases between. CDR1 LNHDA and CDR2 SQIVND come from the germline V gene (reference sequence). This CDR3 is CASSMFGANEKLFF. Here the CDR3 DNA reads TGTGCCAGTAGTATGTTCGGAGCTAATGAAAAACTGTTTTTT.

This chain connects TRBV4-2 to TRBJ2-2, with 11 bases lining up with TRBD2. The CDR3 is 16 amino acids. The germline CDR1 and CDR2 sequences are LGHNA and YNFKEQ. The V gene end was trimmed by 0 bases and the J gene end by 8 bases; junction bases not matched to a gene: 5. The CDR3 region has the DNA TGTGCCAGCAGCCAAGATCTAGCGGGGGGAGCAGGGGAGCTGTTTTTT. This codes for CASSQDLAGGAGELFF.

This CDR3 is CASSFRSNTDTQYF. For the CDR3, the DNA is TGTGCCAGCAGCTTCAGAAGTAACACAGATACGCAGTATTTT. The rearrangement joins TRBV7-3 to TRBJ2-3; D is undetermined. The V gene lost 3 bases and the J gene lost 2 bases, with 9 bases spanning the gap. From germline, CDR1 is SGHTA and CDR2 FQGTGA. This CDR3 spans 14 amino acids.

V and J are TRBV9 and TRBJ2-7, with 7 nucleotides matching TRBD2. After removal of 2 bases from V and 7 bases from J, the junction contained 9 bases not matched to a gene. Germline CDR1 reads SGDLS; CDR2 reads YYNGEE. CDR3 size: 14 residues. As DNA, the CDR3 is TGTGCCAGCAGCGTTACTAGCGAGGTAGGGGAGCAGTACTTC. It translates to CASSVTSEVGEQYF. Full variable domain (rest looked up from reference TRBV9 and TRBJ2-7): DSGVTQTPKHLITATGQRVTLRCSPRSGDLSVYWYQQSLDQGLQFLIQYYNGEERAKGNILERFSAQQFPDLHSELNLSSLELGDSALYFCASSVTSEVGEQYFGPGTRLTVT.

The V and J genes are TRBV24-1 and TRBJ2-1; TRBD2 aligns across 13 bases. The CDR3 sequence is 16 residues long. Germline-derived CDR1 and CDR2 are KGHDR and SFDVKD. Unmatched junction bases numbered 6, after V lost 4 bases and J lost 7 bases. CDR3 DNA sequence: TGTGCCACCAGTGACTGGACTAGCGGGAGTTTGAATGAGCAGTTCTTC. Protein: CATSDWTSGSLNEQFF.

This CDR3 is CASSPSGGHGYTF. CDR3 nucleotides: TGCGCCAGCAGCCCCTCTGGGGGACATGGCTACACCTTC. V and J are TRBV5-1 and TRBJ1-2; TRBD1 is a possible D gene (5 bases). Deletions cut 4 bases from V and 6 bases from J, with 13 bases between. This CDR3 spans 13 amino acids. Germline CDR1 is SGHRS and CDR2 is YFSETQ.

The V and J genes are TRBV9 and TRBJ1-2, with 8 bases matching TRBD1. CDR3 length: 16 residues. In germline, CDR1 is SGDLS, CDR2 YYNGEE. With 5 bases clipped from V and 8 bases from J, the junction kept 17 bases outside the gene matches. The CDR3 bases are TGTGCCAGCAGAGCGGAGTGGACAGGGCAAGAAGGAGGCTACACCTTC. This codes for CASRAEWTGQEGGYTF.

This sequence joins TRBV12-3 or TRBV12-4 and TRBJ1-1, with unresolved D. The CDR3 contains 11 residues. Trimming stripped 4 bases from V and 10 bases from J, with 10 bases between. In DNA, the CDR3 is TGTGCCAGCAGTTCTTTGTTGGGAGCTTTCTTT. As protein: CASSSLLGAFF.

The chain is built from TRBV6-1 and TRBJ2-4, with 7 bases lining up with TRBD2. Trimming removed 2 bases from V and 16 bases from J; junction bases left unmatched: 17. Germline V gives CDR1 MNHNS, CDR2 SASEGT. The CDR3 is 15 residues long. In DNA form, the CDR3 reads TGTGCCAGCAGTGAATCGGGCATGGGGACTACCCTTGCCTACTTC. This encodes CASSESGMGTTLAYF.

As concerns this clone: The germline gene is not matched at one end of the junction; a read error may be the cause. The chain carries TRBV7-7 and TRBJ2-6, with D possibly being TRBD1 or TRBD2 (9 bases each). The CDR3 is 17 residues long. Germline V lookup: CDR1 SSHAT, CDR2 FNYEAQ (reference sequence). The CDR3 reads CASSGGTGQSGANVLTF. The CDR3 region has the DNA TGTGCTAGCAGCGGGGGGACAGGGCAGTCTGGGGCCAACGTCCTGACTTTC.

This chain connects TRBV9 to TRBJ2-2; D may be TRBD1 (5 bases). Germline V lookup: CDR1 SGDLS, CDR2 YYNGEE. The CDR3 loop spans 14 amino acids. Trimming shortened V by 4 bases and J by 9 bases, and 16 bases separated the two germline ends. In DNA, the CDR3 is TGTGCCAGCAGCCAAGGACAAGCCGCCAGGGAGCTGTTTTTT. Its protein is CASSQGQAARELFF.

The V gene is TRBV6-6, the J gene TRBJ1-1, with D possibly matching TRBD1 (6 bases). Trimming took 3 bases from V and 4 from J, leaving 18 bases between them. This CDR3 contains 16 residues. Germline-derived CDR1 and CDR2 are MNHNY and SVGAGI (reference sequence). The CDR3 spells CASSYSLKGGGTEAFF. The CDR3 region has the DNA TGTGCCAGCAGTTATTCGTTAAAAGGGGGTGGCACTGAAGCTTTCTTT.

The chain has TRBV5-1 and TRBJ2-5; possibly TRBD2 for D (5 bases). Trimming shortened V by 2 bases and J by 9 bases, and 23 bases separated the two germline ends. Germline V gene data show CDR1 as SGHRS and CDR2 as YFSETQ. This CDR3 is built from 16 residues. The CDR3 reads CASSLSQDGLGRSQYF. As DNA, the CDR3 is TGCGCCAGCAGCTTAAGCCAAGACGGACTTGGAAGGTCCCAGTACTTC. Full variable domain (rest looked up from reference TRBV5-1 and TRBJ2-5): KAGVTQTPRYLIKTRGQQVTLSCSPISGHRSVSWYQQTPGQGLQFLFEYFSETQRNKGNFPGRFSGRQFSNSRSEMNVSTLELGDSALYLCASSLSQDGLGRSQYFGPGTRLLVL.

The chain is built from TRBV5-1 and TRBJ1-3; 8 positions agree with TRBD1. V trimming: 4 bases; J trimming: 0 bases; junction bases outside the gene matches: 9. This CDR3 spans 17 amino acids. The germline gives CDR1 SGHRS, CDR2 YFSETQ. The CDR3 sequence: CASSPQTQGVSGNTIYF. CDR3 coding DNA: TGCGCCAGCAGCCCACAGACACAGGGGGTCTCTGGAAACACCATATATTTT.

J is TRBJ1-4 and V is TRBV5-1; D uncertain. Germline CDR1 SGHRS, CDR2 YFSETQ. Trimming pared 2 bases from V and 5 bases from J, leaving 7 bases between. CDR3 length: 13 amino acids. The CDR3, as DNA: TGCGCCAGCAGCTTTTCAGTGAATGAAAAACTGTTTTTT. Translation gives CASSFSVNEKLFF.

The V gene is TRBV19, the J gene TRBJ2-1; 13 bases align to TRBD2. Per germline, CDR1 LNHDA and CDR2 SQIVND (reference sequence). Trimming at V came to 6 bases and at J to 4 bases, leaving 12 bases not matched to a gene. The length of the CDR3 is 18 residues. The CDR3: CASRPGTSGMRTYNEQFF. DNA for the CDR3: TGTGCCAGTAGACCTGGGACTAGCGGGATGAGGACTTACAATGAGCAGTTCTTC.

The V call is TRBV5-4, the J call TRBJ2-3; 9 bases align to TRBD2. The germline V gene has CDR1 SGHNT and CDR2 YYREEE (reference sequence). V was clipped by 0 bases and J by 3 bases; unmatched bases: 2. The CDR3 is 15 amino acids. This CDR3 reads CASSLGLAGTDTQYF. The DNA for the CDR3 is TGTGCCAGCAGCTTGGGTCTAGCGGGGACAGATACGCAGTATTTT.

The CDR3 DNA reads TGTGCCAGCAGCCCCCGGGGGGTTGAGCAGTTCTTC. It codes for CASSPRGVEQFF. V gene TRBV6-5 combines with J gene TRBJ2-1; 7 bases agree with TRBD2. V lost 6 bases to trimming and J lost 9 bases; unmatched junction nucleotides: 5. Germline-derived CDR1 and CDR2 are MNHEY and SVGAGI. The CDR3 extends over 12 amino acids.

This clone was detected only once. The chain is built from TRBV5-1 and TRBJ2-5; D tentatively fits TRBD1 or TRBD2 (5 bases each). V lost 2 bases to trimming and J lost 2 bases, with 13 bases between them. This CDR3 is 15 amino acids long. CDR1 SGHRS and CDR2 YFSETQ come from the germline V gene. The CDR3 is CASSLGDPGQETQYF. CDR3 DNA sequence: TGCGCCAGCAGCTTAGGGGACCCGGGACAAGAGACCCAGTACTTC.

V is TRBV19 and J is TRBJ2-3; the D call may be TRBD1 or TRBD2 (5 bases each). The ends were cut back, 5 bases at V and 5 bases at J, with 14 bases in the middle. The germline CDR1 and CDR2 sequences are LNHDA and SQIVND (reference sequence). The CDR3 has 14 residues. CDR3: CASSPRGPEDTQYF. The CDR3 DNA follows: TGTGCCAGTAGTCCCCGGGGACCTGAAGATACGCAGTATTTT.

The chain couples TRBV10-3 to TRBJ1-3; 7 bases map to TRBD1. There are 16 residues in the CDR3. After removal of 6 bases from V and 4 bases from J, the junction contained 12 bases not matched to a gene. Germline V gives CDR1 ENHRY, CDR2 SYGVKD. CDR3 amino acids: CAISPNRDRKGNTIYF. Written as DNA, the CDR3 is TGTGCCATCAGCCCTAACCGGGACAGAAAAGGAAACACCATATATTTT.

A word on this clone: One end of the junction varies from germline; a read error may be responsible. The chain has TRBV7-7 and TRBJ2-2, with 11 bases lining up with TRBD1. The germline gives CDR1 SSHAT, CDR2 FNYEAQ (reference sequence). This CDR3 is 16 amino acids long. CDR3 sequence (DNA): TGTGCTAGCAGCTCCCGGACAGGGGGCGAAAGCGGGGAGCTGTTTTTT. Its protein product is CASSSRTGGESGELFF.

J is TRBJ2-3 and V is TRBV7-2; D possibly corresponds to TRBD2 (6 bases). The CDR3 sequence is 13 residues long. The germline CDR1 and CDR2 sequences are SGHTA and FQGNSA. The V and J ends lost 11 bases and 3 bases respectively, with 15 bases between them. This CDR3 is CAAGRRPTDTQYF. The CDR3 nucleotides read TGTGCCGCGGGGAGGCGACCTACAGATACGCAGTATTTT.

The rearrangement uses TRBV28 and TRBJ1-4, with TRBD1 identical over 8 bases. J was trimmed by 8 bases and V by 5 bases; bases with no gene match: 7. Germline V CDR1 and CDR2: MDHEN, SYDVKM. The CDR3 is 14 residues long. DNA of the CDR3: TGTGCCAGCAGTGCTACAGGGGGTTGGGAAAAACTGTTTTTT. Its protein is CASSATGGWEKLFF. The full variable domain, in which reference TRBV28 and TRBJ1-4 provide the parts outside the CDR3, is DVKVTQSSRYLVKRTGEKVFLECVQDMDHENMFWYRQDPGLGLRLIYFSYDVKMKEKGDIPEGYSVSREKKERFSLILESASTNQTSMYLCASSATGGWEKLFFGSGTQLSVL.

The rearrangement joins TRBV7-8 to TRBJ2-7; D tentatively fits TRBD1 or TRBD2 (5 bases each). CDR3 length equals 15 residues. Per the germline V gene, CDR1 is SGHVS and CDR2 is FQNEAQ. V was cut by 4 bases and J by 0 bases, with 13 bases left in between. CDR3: CASSSGTLGSYEQYF. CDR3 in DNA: TGTGCCAGCAGCTCTGGGACCCTGGGCTCCTACGAGCAGTACTTC.

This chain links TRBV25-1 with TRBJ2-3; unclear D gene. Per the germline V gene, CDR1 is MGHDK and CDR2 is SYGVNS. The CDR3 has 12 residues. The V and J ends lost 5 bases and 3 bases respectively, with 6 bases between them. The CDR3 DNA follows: TGTGCCAGCAGTTGGGAAACAGATACGCAGTATTTT. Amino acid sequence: CASSWETDTQYF.